The rows below give T cell receptor beta chains drawn from one sample of a study of vaccination and CD4 T cells after COVID-19. TCRdb itself ran the PCR reads through MiXCR, one entry per CDR3 protein. The table shows around 20,000 distinct CDR3 sequences, with about 64% occurring only once. These receptors lack a known antigen. The sample consisted of CD4+ T cells from blood, cultured in vitro. All receptors derive from a human donor who had recovered from COVID-19. Both conserved end residues are part of each CDR3. A D gene is named only where the DNA matches it firmly. Part of the rows lack a size; the others show once, few, many or a class for expanded clones.

v_gene	abundance	j_gene	d_gene	CDR3nt	CDR3aa
TRBV2	-	TRBJ1-2	-	TGTGCCAGCAGTGCAGGCCGCGGCTACACCTTC	CASSAGRGYTF
TRBV27	-	TRBJ2-2	-	TGTGCCAGCAGTTTAACAGTCTTCACCGGGGAGCTGTTTTTT	CASSLTVFTGELFF
TRBV10-3	few	TRBJ2-2	-	TGTGCCAGCAGGAGCAGGGGAGGGAACACCGGGGAGCTGTTTTTT	CASRSRGGNTGELFF
TRBV30	-	TRBJ1-2	TRBD1	TGTGCCTGGAGTGATAGACAGGGTTGGAACTATGGCTACACCTTC	CAWSDRQGWNYGYTF
TRBV7-2	-	TRBJ1-1	-	TGTGCCAGCAGCCTAAGGACATCTAATTTGAACACTGAAGCTTTCTTT	CASSLRTSNLNTEAFF
TRBV10-3	few	TRBJ1-1	-	TGTGCCATCAGCCAGACAGGGAACACTGAAGCTTTCTTT	CAISQTGNTEAFF
TRBV10-2	-	TRBJ2-7	TRBD1	TGCGCCAGCAGCCCCGGGACAGGCCTCTACGAGCAGTACTTC	CASSPGTGLYEQYF
TRBV27	once	TRBJ1-6	-	TGTGCCAGCAGTTCCACCGCGACGCCCTGGTCACCCCTCCACTTT	CASSSTATPWSPLHF
TRBV28	once	TRBJ2-5	TRBD2	TGTGCCAGCACCATAGCGGGACTCGGTCAAGAGACCCAGTACTTC	CASTIAGLGQETQYF
TRBV20-1	few	TRBJ1-2	TRBD1	TGCAGTGCTAGGCCCACAGGGGCCTATGGCTACACCTTC	CSARPTGAYGYTF
TRBV9	-	TRBJ2-7	TRBD2	TGTGCCAGCAGCGTAGAAGCGGGAGGGCCCTCCTACGAGCAGTACTTC	CASSVEAGGPSYEQYF
TRBV7-6	-	TRBJ2-1	TRBD2	TGTGCCATCTCGAGACTAGCGGGCATCAATGAGCAGTTCTTC	CAISRLAGINEQFF
TRBV20-1	-	TRBJ2-3	TRBD1	TGCAGTGCTCGTACCGGGACAGGGGGCTATAGCACAGATACGCAGTATTTT	CSARTGTGGYSTDTQYF
TRBV27	-	TRBJ2-4	TRBD2	TGTGCCAGCAGTGCAGCGGGAGGGCCTCGCATTCAGTACTTC	CASSAAGGPRIQYF
TRBV27	-	TRBJ1-3	TRBD1	TGTGCCAGCAGAGGTGGGACAGGACCCTCTGGAAACACCATATATTTT	CASRGGTGPSGNTIYF
TRBV14	-	TRBJ2-2	TRBD1	TGTGCCAGCAGCCAATACCGGGACAGGGTCGTCCCCGGGGAGCTGTTTTTT	CASSQYRDRVVPGELFF
TRBV7-2	-	TRBJ2-3	-	TGTGCCAGCAGCACCTACCTAGATACGCAGTATTTT	CASSTYLDTQYF
TRBV24-1	-	TRBJ2-2	-	TGTGCCACCAGATCCCCGGGACACAACACCGGGGAGCTGTTTTTT	CATRSPGHNTGELFF
TRBV7-2	-	TRBJ2-7	TRBD1	TGTGCCAGCAGCCCCGACAGGGGGGTTGACGAGCAGTACTTC	CASSPDRGVDEQYF
TRBV6-1	once	TRBJ1-2	-	TGTGCCAGCAGTCCCGGGGGGAATGGCTACACCTTC	CASSPGGNGYTF
TRBV6-1	-	TRBJ2-1	-	TGTGCCAGCATCGGACCTAATTTCAATGAGCAGTTCTTC	CASIGPNFNEQFF
TRBV12-3/TRBV12-4	-	TRBJ2-3	TRBD2	TGTGCCAGCAGTTTGATTAGCGGGAGAGATACGCAGTATTTT	CASSLISGRDTQYF
TRBV4-3	-	TRBJ2-2	TRBD2	TGCGCCAGCAGCCAAGCTTCCGGGGGGGGGAGGACCGGGGAGCTGTTTTTT	CASSQASGGGRTGELFF
TRBV10-3	-	TRBJ2-3	TRBD2	TGTGCCATCAGCGGGACTACCATAGATACGCAGTATTTT	CAISGTTIDTQYF
TRBV7-2	-	TRBJ1-6	-	TGTGCCAGCAGCTTACAGGGGCCGCAGGGTAATTCACCCCTCCACTTT	CASSLQGPQGNSPLHF
TRBV6-5	-	TRBJ1-1	-	TGTGCCAGCAGTTACCGGGGAGGAGGGCAGGGCTCTCCCAAAGCTTTCTTT	CASSYRGGGQGSPKAFF
TRBV6-2/TRBV6-3	-	TRBJ2-7	TRBD2	TGTGCCAGCACCCATAGCGGGATCACCTACGAGCAGTACTTC	CASTHSGITYEQYF
TRBV6-1	-	TRBJ1-1	TRBD1	TGTGCCAGCAATCCGGACAGGCGAGGGACTGAAGCTTTCTTT	CASNPDRRGTEAFF
TRBV6-2/TRBV6-3	few	TRBJ2-1	-	TGTGCCAGCTCGGAGGGTTCCTACAATGAGCAGTTCTTC	CASSEGSYNEQFF
TRBV7-3	-	TRBJ2-3	TRBD1	TGTGCCAGCAGCTTAAGGGGGACAGGGGGATTGGATACGCAGTATTTT	CASSLRGTGGLDTQYF
TRBV11-2	-	TRBJ2-5	-	TGTGCCAGCACCGCGTCGCCGCAGGAGACCCAGTACTTC	CASTASPQETQYF
TRBV20-1	-	TRBJ1-1	-	TGCAGTGCTGAGACATTGGGCACTGAAGCTTTCTTT	CSAETLGTEAFF